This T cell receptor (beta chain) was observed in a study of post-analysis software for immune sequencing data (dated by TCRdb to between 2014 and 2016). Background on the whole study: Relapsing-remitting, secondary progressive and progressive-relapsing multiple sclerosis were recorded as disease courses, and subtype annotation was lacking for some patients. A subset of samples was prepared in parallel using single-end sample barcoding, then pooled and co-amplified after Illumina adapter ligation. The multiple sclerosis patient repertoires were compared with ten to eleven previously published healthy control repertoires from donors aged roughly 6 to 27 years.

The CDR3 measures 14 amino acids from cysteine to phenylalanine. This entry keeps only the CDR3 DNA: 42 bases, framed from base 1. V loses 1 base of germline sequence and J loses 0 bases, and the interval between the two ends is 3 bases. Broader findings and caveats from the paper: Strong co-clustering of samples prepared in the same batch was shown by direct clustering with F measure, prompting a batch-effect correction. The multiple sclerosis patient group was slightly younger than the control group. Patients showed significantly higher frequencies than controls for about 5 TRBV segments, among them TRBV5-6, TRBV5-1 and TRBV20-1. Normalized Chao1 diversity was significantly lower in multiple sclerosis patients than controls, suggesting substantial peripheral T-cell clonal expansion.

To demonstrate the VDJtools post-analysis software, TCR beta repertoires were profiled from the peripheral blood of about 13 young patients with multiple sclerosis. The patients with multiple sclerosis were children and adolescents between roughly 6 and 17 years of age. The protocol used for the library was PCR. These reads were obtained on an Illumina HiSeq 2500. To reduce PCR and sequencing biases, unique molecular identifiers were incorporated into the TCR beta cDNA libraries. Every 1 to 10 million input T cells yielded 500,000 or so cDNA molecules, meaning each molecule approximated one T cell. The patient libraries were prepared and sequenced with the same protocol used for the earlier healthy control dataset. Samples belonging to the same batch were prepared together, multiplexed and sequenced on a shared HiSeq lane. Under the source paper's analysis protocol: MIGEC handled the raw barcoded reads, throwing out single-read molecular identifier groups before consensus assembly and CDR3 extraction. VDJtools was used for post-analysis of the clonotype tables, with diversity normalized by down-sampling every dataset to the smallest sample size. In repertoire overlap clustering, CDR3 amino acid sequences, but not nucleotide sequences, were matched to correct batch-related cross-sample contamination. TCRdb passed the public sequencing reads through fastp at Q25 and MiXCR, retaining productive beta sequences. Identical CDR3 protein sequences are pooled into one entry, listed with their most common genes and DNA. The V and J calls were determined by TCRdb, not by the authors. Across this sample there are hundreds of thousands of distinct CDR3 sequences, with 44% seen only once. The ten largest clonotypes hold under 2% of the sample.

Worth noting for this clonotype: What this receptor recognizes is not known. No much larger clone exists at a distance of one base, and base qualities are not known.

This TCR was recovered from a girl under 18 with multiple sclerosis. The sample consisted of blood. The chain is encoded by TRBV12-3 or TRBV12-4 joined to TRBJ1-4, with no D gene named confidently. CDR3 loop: CASSLDATNEKLFF. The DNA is TGTGCCAGCAGTTTAGACGCAACTAATGAAAAACTGTTTTTT.